This TCR beta chain was documented in a study of CD8 T cells in Susac syndrome. RNA totalling roughly 0.45 to 1 ug underwent reverse transcription with random hexamers. Coverage of TCR beta CDR3 amplification by immunoSEQ multiplex PCR extended to 54 Vbeta and 13 Jbeta. TCRdb re-derived calls from the immunoSEQ multiplex PCR reads in MiXCR, one entry per CDR3 protein. The data hold hundreds of thousands of distinct CDR3 sequences, with roughly 85% observed a single time. TCR beta was sequenced from blood CD8+ and CD4+ T cells. FACS was used to enrich TEMRA cells, whereas the CD8+ and CD4+ T cells were obtained by negative isolation. The ends were cut back, 3 bases at V and 0 bases at J, with 11 bases in the middle. The CDR3 covers 16 residues. CDR1 is MNHEY, CDR2 SMNVEV, per germline (reference sequence).

V and J are TRBV27 and TRBJ2-2; D remains unclear. What was sequenced was CD8+ T cells from PBMCs. This sequence was found in a human donor with multiple sclerosis. CDR3 nucleotide sequence: TGTGCCAGCAGTTTTTTGGTCCTCGCGAACACCGGGGAGCTGTTTTTT. Translation: CASSFLVLANTGELFF.